This note documents a single T cell receptor beta chain sequence. This clone was detected only once. Its antigen specificity is not known. Base qualities are missing; no much larger clone stands one base away. These data come from a study of blood T cell repertoires in COVID-19 (dated by TCRdb to between 2020 and 2021). With regard to the full study: The collaborator samples originated in the United States, Italy and Spain and spanned the acute and convalescent phases of COVID-19. The material from the prospective study consisted of cDNA or gDNA derived from T cells, B-cell-depleted T cells, or PBMCs. The dataset comprised deeply sampled blood TCRbeta repertoires from subjects exposed to, actively infected with, or recovered from COVID-19. The repertoires were made available in a free public database intended to serve as a resource for research on the immune response to SARS-CoV-2. Samples were obtained from the ongoing ImmuneRACE study (first 160 participants) and from some 1,200 subjects provided by 6 global collaborators. Nearly every sample came with metadata listing a de-identified subject ID, COVID-19 status, age in years and sex. Where available, HLA class I and class II types were taken from metadata supplied by the sample provider and were not determined by assay-based typing. Beyond this particular receptor, the publication reports: The amount of clinical and demographic metadata varied by source and participant and was provided uncurated.

The immunoSEQ Assay, a bias-controlled multiplex PCR, was used to amplify TCRbeta CDR3 regions from genomic DNA. The published analysis was carried out like this. Nucleated cell counts per sample were estimated from amplification of reference gene primers within the assay. To quantify the absolute abundance of each unique TCRbeta CDR3 rearrangement, sequence reads were collapsed and filtered. For each sample, productive Simpson clonality was calculated by taking the square root of Simpson's diversity index across productive rearrangements. The clones in this table, taken by TCRdb from immuneACCESS, are in-frame only. Not every clone is retained; where verified, under half of the shortfall comes from an unresolved V gene, and the cause of the rest is unknown. V and J calls and clone size are as listed in that table; D and trimming were resolved from the DNA. Within this sample are about 230,000 clones, with 80% to 85% of them counted one time only. The ten largest clones take up 4.4% of the sample.

Each collaborating institution followed its own protocols to collect whole blood in K2EDTA tubes. For TCRbeta analysis, collaborator samples were shipped as frozen whole blood, as isolated PBMCs, or as DNA extracted from either sample type. Clipping removes 3 bases from V and 0 bases from J, with 7 as the unmatched junction base count. For CDR1 and CDR2, the germline V gene lists MDHEN and SYDVKM. The CDR3 holds 17 amino acids from the cysteine to the phenylalanine. Here the CDR3 DNA is all that survives: 51 bases in frame from base 1. The sequence is built from TRBV28 and TRBJ2-3, with TRBD1 identical over 9 junction bases. The sequenced material came from peripheral blood. The sequence derives from a man aged 50-60 years with active or convalescent COVID-19. The CDR3 sequence is CASSFSVGTGSTDTQYF. DNA sequence: TGTGCCAGCAGTTTTTCTGTCGGGACAGGGAGCACAGATACGCAGTATTTT.